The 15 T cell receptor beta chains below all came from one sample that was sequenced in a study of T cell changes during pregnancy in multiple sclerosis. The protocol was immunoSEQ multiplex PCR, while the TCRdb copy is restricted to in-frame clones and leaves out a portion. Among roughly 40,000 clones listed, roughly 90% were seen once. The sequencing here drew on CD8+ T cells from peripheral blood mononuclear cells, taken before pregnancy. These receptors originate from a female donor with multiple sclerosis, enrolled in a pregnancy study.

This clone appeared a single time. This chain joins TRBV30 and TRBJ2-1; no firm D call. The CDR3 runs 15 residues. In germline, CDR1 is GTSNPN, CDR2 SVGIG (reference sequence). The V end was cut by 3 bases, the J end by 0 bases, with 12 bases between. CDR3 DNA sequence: TGTGCCTGGAGACTTGACTCGAGCTCCTACAATGAGCAGTTCTTC. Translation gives CAWRLDSSSYNEQFF. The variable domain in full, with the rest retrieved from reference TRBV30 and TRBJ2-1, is SQTIHQWPATLVQPVGSPLSLECTVEGTSNPNLYWYRQAAGRGLQLLFYSVGIGQISSEVPQNLSASRPQDRQFILSSKKLLLSDSGFYLCAWRLDSSSYNEQFFGPGTRLTVL.

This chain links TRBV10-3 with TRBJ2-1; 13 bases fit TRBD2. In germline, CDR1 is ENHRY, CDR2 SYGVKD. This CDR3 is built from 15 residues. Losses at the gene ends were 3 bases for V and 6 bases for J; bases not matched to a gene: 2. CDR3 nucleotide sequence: TGTGCCATCAGTGACTGGACTAGCGGGAGCAATGAGCAGTTCTTC. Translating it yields CAISDWTSGSNEQFF.

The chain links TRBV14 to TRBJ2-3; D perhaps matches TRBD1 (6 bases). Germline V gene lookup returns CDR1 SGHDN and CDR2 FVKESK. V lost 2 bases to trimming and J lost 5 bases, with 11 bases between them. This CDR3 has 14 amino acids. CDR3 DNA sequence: TGTGCCAGCAGCCAATGGGGGCAAGGAGATACGCAGTATTTT. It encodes CASSQWGQGDTQYF.

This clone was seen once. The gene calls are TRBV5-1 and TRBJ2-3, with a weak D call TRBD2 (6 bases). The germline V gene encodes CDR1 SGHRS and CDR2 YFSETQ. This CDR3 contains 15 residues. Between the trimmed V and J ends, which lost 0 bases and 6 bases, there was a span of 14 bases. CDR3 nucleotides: TGCGCCAGCAGCTTGGATAGTAGCGGAGGGGATACGCAGTATTTT. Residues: CASSLDSSGGDTQYF.

CDR3 amino acids: CASRSPEGATNEKLFF. The CDR3 DNA sequence: TGTGCCAGCAGATCTCCCGAGGGTGCAACTAATGAAAAACTGTTTTTT. V is TRBV28 and J is TRBJ1-4; D remains unclear. Germline loops: CDR1 MDHEN, CDR2 SYDVKM. Trimming stripped 6 bases from V and 0 bases from J, with 14 bases between. The length of the CDR3 is 16 residues.

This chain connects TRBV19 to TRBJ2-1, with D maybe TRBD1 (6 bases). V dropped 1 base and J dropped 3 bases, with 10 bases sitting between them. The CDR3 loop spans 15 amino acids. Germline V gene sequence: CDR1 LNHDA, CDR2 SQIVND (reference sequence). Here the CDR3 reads CASSIGQGHYNEQFF. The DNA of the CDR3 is TGTGCCAGTAGTATAGGTCAGGGGCACTACAATGAGCAGTTCTTC.

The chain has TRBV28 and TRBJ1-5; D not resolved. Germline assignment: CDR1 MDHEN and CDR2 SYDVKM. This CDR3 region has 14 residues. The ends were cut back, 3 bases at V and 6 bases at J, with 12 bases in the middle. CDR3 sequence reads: CASSFGEPLQPQHF. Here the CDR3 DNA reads TGTGCCAGCAGTTTCGGAGAGCCCCTTCAGCCCCAGCATTTT.

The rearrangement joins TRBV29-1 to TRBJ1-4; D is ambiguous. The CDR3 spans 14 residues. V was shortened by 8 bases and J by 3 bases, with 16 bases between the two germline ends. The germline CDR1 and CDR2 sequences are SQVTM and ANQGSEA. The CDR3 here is CSIYGRAPNEKLFF. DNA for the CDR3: TGCAGCATCTACGGGAGGGCTCCTAATGAAAAACTGTTTTTT.

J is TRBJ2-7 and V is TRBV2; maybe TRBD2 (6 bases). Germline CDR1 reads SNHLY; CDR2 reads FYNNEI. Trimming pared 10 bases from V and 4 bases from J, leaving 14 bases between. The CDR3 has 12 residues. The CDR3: CATTGGNYEQYF. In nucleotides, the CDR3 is TGTGCCACAACCGGCGGGAATTACGAGCAGTACTTC.

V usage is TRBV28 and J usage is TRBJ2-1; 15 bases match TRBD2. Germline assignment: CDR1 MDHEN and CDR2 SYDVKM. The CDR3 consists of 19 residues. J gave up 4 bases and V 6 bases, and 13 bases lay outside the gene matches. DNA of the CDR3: TGTGCCAGCAGCACGGGACTAGCGGGAGGAATTTATTCGTACAATGAGCAGTTCTTC. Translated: CASSTGLAGGIYSYNEQFF.

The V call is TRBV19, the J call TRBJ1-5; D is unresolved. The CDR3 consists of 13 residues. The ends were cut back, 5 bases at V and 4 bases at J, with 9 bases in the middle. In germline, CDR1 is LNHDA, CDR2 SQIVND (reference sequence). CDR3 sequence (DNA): TGTGCCAGTAGTCCTTTTTTAAATCAGCCCCAGCATTTT. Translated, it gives CASSPFLNQPQHF.

The CDR3 spells CAIAPGQRGNTIYF. The CDR3 bases are TGTGCCATCGCGCCGGGACAGAGGGGAAACACCATATATTTT. The V gene is TRBV28, the J gene TRBJ1-3; 7 bases are shared with TRBD1. The CDR3 extends over 14 amino acids. J gave up 4 bases and V 10 bases, and 10 bases lay outside the gene matches. The germline gives CDR1 MDHEN, CDR2 SYDVKM.

The CDR3, as DNA: TGCGCCAGCAGCCAAGATCAGGCAGGGAGGAATGAGCAGTTCTTC. Encoded protein: CASSQDQAGRNEQFF. This sequence joins TRBV4-1 and TRBJ2-1; tentative D call: TRBD2 (6 bases). The CDR3 consists of 15 residues. In germline, CDR1 is MGHRA, CDR2 YSYEKL. Trimming removed 0 bases from V and 7 bases from J, with 13 bases in between.

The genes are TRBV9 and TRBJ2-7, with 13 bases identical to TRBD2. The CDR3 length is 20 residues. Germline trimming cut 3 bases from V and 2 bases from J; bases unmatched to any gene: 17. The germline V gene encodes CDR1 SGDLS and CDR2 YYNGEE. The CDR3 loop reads CASSGGGGWTSGSPTYEQYF. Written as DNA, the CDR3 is TGTGCCAGCAGCGGTGGCGGGGGGTGGACTAGCGGGAGTCCGACCTACGAGCAGTACTTC.

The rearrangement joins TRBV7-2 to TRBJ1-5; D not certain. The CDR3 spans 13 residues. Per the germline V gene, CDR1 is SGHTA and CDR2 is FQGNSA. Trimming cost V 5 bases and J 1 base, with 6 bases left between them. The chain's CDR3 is CASSGSSNQPQHF. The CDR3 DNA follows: TGTGCCAGCAGCGGCTCCAGCAATCAGCCCCAGCATTTT.